Presented here are 9 T cell receptor beta chains from one specimen sequenced in a study of human T cells and chemical hapten exposure. TCRdb redid the calling of the RACE reads with MiXCR, one entry per CDR3 protein. The sample includes around 380,000 distinct CDR3 sequences, 4.8% of them seen just once. Indicated time point: patch test 1, 2 weeks after DPC sensitization. Treatment indicated: therapeutic diphenylcyclopropenone sensitization with weekly scalp DPC. Sequencing used whole blood, obtained in connection with sensitization to the hapten diphenylcyclopropenone (DPC). The receptors derive from a woman aged 45-59 years with alopecia areata. Some clones in this sample may be carry-over from other donors' samples.

This clonotype was counted at least ten times. The chain employs TRBV27 and TRBJ2-3, with a tentative D call TRBD1 (6 bases). V was trimmed by 8 bases and J by 0 bases, leaving 9 bases between them. This CDR3 is built from 13 residues. Germline V gene sequence: CDR1 MNHEY, CDR2 SMNVEV (reference sequence). The CDR3 coding sequence is TGTGCCAGCCAGGACAGTAGCACAGATACGCAGTATTTT. Translation: CASQDSSTDTQYF.

The V gene is TRBV5-1, the J gene TRBJ2-1, with 10 bases lining up with TRBD2. This CDR3 spans 16 amino acids. Germline V gene sequence: CDR1 SGHRS, CDR2 YFSETQ. V shed 1 base, J shed 6 bases, and the junction held 7 bases outside the gene matches. CDR3 sequence: CASSLKSGGAVNEQFF. The CDR3 DNA follows: TGCGCCAGCAGCTTGAAGAGCGGGGGGGCCGTCAATGAGCAGTTCTTC.

This clonotype was picked up many times. This sequence joins TRBV11-3 and TRBJ2-3; 12 bases are a match to TRBD2. This CDR3 spans 16 amino acids. Germline-derived CDR1 and CDR2 are SGHNT and YENEEA. With 2 bases clipped from V and 5 bases from J, the junction kept 5 bases outside the gene matches. The CDR3 bases are TGTGCCAGCAGCTTACTAGCGGGGGGGCAGCAAGATACGCAGTATTTT. Its translation: CASSLLAGGQQDTQYF.

The gene calls are TRBV24-1 and TRBJ2-1; unclear D gene. The CDR3 is 13 amino acids. V lost 4 bases and J 4 bases, leaving 7 bases between the germline ends. Germline CDR1 is KGHDR and CDR2 is SFDVKD. CDR3 protein: CATSDPLYNEQFF. CDR3 bases: TGTGCCACCAGTGACCCCTTATACAATGAGCAGTTCTTC.

The chain employs TRBV11-2 and TRBJ2-7; a possible D gene is TRBD2 (6 bases). The V and J ends lost 5 bases and 3 bases respectively, with 26 bases between them. CDR3 length equals 18 residues. Germline V lookup: CDR1 SGHAT, CDR2 FQNNGV. The chain's CDR3 is CASSPGGGPGRSFYEQYF. In DNA form, the CDR3 reads TGTGCCAGCAGCCCCGGCGGAGGGCCTGGACGGTCTTTCTACGAGCAGTACTTC.

This clonotype was seen at least ten times. The chain recombines TRBV11-3 with TRBJ1-1; D is possibly TRBD1 (6 bases). Per germline, CDR1 SGHNT and CDR2 YENEEA. CDR3 size: 13 residues. V was cut by 8 bases and J by 1 base, with 11 bases left in between. CDR3 residues: CASSGTSNTEAFF. Written as DNA, the CDR3 is TGTGCCAGCTCCGGGACATCGAACACTGAAGCTTTCTTT.

There are a few counts of this clonotype. J is TRBJ2-3 and V is TRBV28; either TRBD1 or TRBD2 may supply D (5 bases each). The CDR3 totals 14 residues. Per the germline V gene, CDR1 is MDHEN and CDR2 is SYDVKM. V gave up 2 bases and J gave up 5 bases, with 11 bases separating them. In DNA form, the CDR3 reads TGTGCCAGCAGTTTAAGGGACCAGCTAGATACGCAGTATTTT. Its protein product is CASSLRDQLDTQYF.

This clonotype was observed at least ten times. The rearrangement joins TRBV18 to TRBJ1-2; D gene uncertain. CDR3 size: 16 residues. The V end was cut by 0 bases, the J end by 0 bases, with 11 bases between. Germline V gene sequence: CDR1 KGHSH, CDR2 LQKENI. CDR3 nucleotides: TGTGCCAGCTCACCACCGGAAATTTCGGCTAACTATGGCTACACCTTC. This gives the protein CASSPPEISANYGYTF.

This clonotype has only a few counts. The J gene is TRBJ2-1, the V gene TRBV7-6; TRBD2 matches at 11 bases. Looked up from germline, CDR1 is SGHVS and CDR2 is FNYEAQ. The CDR3 contains 15 residues. The V and J ends lost 6 bases and 9 bases, in that order; junction bases with no gene match: 10. The CDR3 DNA sequence: TGTGCCAGCAGTACCGACGTAGCGGGAGGGTTTGAGCAGTTCTTC. This translates into CASSTDVAGGFEQFF. The full variable domain, completed using reference TRBV7-6 and TRBJ2-1, is GAGVSQSPRYKVTKRGQDVALRCDPISGHVSLYWYRQALGQGPEFLTYFNYEAQQDKSGLPNDRFSAERPEGSISTLTIQRTEQRDSAMYRCASSTDVAGGFEQFFGPGTRLTVL.